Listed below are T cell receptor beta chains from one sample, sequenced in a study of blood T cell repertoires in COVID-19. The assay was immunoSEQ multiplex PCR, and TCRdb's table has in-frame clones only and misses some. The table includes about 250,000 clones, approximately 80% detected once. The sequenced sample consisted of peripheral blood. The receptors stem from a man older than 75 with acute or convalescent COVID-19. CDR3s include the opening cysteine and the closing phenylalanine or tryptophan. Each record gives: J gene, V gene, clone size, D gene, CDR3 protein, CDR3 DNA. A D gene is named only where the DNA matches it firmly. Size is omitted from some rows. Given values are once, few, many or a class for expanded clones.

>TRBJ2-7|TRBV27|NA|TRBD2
CASSISAGGTYEQYF
TGTGCCAGCAGTATTTCAGCGGGAGGGACCTACGAGCAGTACTTC
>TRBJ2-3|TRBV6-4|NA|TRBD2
CASSRAGFGTRADTQYF
TGTGCCAGCAGCCGGGCGGGATTTGGGACTAGAGCAGATACGCAGTATTTT
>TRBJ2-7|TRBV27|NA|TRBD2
CASSLNGILGGRPSYEQYF
TGTGCCAGCAGTTTAAATGGTATATTGGGCGGGAGACCCTCCTACGAGCAGTACTTC
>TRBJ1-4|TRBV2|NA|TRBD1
CASSEQGTGASGLFF
TGTGCCAGCAGTGAACAGGGGACAGGCGCTTCGGGACTGTTTTTT
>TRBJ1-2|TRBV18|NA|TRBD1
CASSPRTGDNYGYTF
TGTGCCAGCTCACCACGGACAGGGGATAACTATGGCTACACCTTC
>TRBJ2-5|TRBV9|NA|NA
CASSVDTQETQYF
TGTGCCAGCAGCGTAGATACACAAGAGACCCAGTACTTC
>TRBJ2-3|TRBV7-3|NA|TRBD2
CASSPKGGSERGTQYF
TGTGCCAGCAGCCCAAAGGGCGGGAGTGAAAGGGGTACGCAGTATTTT
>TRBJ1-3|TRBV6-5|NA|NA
CASSRGFPAGNTIYF
TGTGCCAGCAGCCGAGGGTTTCCGGCTGGAAACACCATATATTTT
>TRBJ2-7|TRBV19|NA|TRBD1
CASSLSDRGSYEQYF
TGTGCCAGTAGTCTAAGCGACAGGGGTTCCTACGAGCAGTACTTC
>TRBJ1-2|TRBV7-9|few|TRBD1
CASSPSPQGESRNYGYTF
TGTGCCAGCAGCCCGTCCCCCCAGGGGGAGAGCAGGAACTATGGCTACACCTTC
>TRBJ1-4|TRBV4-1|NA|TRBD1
CASSQIGTGNEKLFF
TGCGCCAGCAGCCAAATAGGGACAGGCAATGAAAAACTGTTTTTT
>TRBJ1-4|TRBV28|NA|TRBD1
CASLDRATEKLFF
TGTGCCAGCCTCGACAGGGCGACTGAAAAACTGTTTTTT
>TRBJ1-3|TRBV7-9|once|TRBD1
CASTLRQGGSGNTIYF
TGTGCCAGCACCCTCCGACAGGGGGGCTCTGGAAACACCATATATTTT
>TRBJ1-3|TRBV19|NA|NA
CASSTRQAGRAGNTIYF
TGTGCCAGTAGTACCCGTCAGGCGGGAAGAGCTGGAAACACCATATATTTT
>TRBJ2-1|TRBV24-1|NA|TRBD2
CATSDWRENEQFF
TGTGCCACCAGTGATTGGCGGGAGAATGAGCAGTTCTTC
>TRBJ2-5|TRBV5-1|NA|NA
CASRRDSASRETQYF
TGCGCCAGCAGGCGGGATAGCGCCTCGCGGGAGACCCAGTACTTC
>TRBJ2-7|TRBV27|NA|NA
CASSFTVAGEQYF
TGTGCCAGCAGTTTCACGGTAGCTGGCGAGCAGTACTTC
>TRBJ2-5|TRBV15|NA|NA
CATSRDGGALGETQYF
TGTGCCACCAGCAGAGATGGGGGGGCCCTGGGAGAGACCCAGTACTTC
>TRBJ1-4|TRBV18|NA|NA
CASSPSQVDRKLFF
TGTGCCAGCTCACCATCGCAGGTTGATAGAAAACTGTTTTTT
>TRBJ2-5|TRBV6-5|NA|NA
CASSPGRRGRETQYF
TGTGCCAGCAGCCCGGGCCGCAGGGGACGGGAGACCCAGTACTTC
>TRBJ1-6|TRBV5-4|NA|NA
CASSLDSPYNSPLHF
TGTGCCAGCAGCTTGGACAGTCCCTATAATTCACCCCTCCACTTT
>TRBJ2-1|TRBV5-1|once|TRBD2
CASSLGLAGAYYNEQFF
TGCGCCAGCAGCTTGGGACTAGCGGGAGCTTATTACAATGAGCAGTTCTTC
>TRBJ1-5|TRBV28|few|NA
CASSLMKGGVQPQHF
TGTGCCAGCAGTTTAATGAAGGGCGGGGTGCAGCCCCAGCATTTT
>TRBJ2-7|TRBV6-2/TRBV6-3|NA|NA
CASSPTRNEQYF
TGTGCCAGCAGCCCGACTAGGAACGAGCAGTACTTC
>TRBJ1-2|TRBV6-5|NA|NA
CASTLRGNYGYTF
TGTGCCAGCACCCTCAGGGGTAACTATGGCTACACCTTC
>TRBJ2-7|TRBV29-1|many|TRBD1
CSVGFLPKGQGFAYEQYF
TGCAGCGTGGGTTTCCTCCCCAAGGGACAGGGGTTCGCCTACGAGCAGTACTTC
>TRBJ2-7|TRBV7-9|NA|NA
CASSPDYEQYF
TGTGCCAGCAGCCCAGACTACGAGCAGTACTTC
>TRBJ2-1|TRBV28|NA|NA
CASSSSGGALNEQFF
TGTGCCAGCAGCTCCTCAGGAGGTGCCCTAAATGAGCAGTTCTTC
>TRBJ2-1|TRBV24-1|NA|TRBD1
CATSDPGTGLNEQFF
TGTGCCACCAGTGACCCCGGGACAGGCCTCAATGAGCAGTTCTTC